Below, 10 T cell receptor beta chains from the same sample are listed, as sequenced in a study of T cell responses to AZD1222 COVID-19 vaccine. Here immunoSEQ multiplex PCR was the method, and the copy in TCRdb shows in-frame clones only, minus some. The sample lists 75,000 to 90,000 clones; roughly 90% were seen once. This specimen consisted of peripheral blood, obtained on day 0 of AZD1222 vaccination. These receptors all stem from an adult in good health.

The genes are TRBV6-4 and TRBJ1-4; the D gene is possibly TRBD1 (5 bases). V was pared by 0 bases and J by 8 bases, with 16 bases between. The CDR3 consists of 16 residues. Per germline, CDR1 MRHNA and CDR2 SNTAGT. CDR3 residues: CASSDSFGGHWEKLFF. In nucleotides, the CDR3 is TGTGCCAGCAGTGACTCGTTCGGGGGTCATTGGGAAAAACTGTTTTTT.

The chain has TRBV18 and TRBJ1-1; 9 bases align to TRBD1. Germline values: CDR1 KGHSH, CDR2 LQKENI. V lost 6 bases to trimming and J lost 5 bases; unmatched junction nucleotides: 7. The CDR3 has 14 residues. The CDR3 loop reads CASSPTGGGTEAFF. The CDR3 bases are TGTGCCAGCTCTCCGACAGGGGGGGGGACTGAAGCTTTCTTT.

The chain carries TRBV19 and TRBJ1-5, with TRBD1 as a possible D gene (5 bases). The germline V gene has CDR1 LNHDA and CDR2 SQIVND (reference sequence). Trimming left V 6 bases short and J 0 bases short, with 12 bases between. The CDR3 totals 15 residues. The CDR3 nucleotides read TGTGCCAGTAGGCCCAGGGTGGCTAGCAATCAGCCCCAGCATTTT. Protein sequence: CASRPRVASNQPQHF.

V is TRBV18 and J is TRBJ2-4; 8 positions agree with TRBD2. Germline values: CDR1 KGHSH, CDR2 LQKENI. This CDR3 region has 15 residues. V gave up 3 bases and J gave up 5 bases; unmatched junction bases: 6. CDR3 protein: CASSPQLADQNIQYF. CDR3 coding DNA: TGTGCCAGCTCACCCCAACTAGCGGACCAAAACATTCAGTACTTC.

The J gene is TRBJ1-5, the V gene TRBV15; 7 bases fit TRBD1. Per germline, CDR1 LNHNV and CDR2 YYDKDF (reference sequence). The CDR3 has 15 residues. J lost 9 bases, V lost 1 base, and 9 bases had no gene match. The CDR3 protein is CATSRGRGGDRPQHF. DNA for the CDR3: TGTGCCACCAGCAGAGGACGGGGAGGGGACAGGCCCCAGCATTTT. Using reference TRBV15 and TRBJ1-5 for the parts outside the CDR3, the full variable domain is DAMVIQNPRYQVTQFGKPVTLSCSQTLNHNVMYWYQQKSSQAPKLLFHYYDKDFNNEADTPDNFQSRRPNTSFCFLDIRSPGLGDTAMYLCATSRGRGGDRPQHFGDGTRLSIL.

The chain links TRBV6-2 or TRBV6-3 to TRBJ2-1; D may be TRBD1 or TRBD2 (5 bases each). V lost 2 bases and J 6 bases, leaving 14 bases between the germline ends. Germline CDR1 is MNHEY and CDR2 is SVGEGT. The CDR3 contains 15 residues. The CDR3 sequence is CASSYGAQGVNEQFF. The CDR3 DNA reads as TGTGCCAGCAGTTACGGGGCGCAGGGAGTCAATGAGCAGTTCTTC.

J is TRBJ2-2 and V is TRBV14; D unclear. Germline V gene sequence: CDR1 SGHDN, CDR2 FVKESK. The CDR3 has 15 amino acids. Trimming left V 3 bases short and J 0 bases short, with 8 bases between. The CDR3 is CASSHGWPNTGELFF. CDR3 DNA sequence: TGTGCCAGCAGCCACGGTTGGCCGAACACCGGGGAGCTGTTTTTT. Drawing the rest from reference TRBV14 and TRBJ2-2, the complete variable domain is EAGVTQFPSHSVIEKGQTVTLRCDPISGHDNLYWYRRVMGKEIKFLLHFVKESKQDESGMPNNRFLAERTGGTYSTLKVQPAELEDSGVYFCASSHGWPNTGELFFGEGSRLTVL.

The gene calls are TRBV19 and TRBJ1-1, with 7 bases identical to TRBD1. V trimming: 5 bases; J trimming: 3 bases; junction bases outside the gene matches: 9. The germline V gene encodes CDR1 LNHDA and CDR2 SQIVND (reference sequence). The length of the CDR3 is 15 residues. Here the CDR3 reads CASSFVSGGYTEAFF. The CDR3 DNA is TGTGCCAGTAGTTTCGTCTCAGGGGGGTACACTGAAGCTTTCTTT.

A single count supports this clone. The chain employs TRBV19 and TRBJ2-1; the match to TRBD2 covers 7 bases. The ends lost 11 bases at V and 6 bases at J; junction bases unmatched: 13. Per germline, CDR1 LNHDA and CDR2 SQIVND (reference sequence). The length of the CDR3 is 14 residues. CDR3 bases: TGTGCCTCCAAGAGGGCTAGCGGCCTCAATGAGCAGTTCTTC. Residues: CASKRASGLNEQFF. The full variable domain, rest sourced from reference TRBV19 and TRBJ2-1, is DGGITQSPKYLFRKEGQNVTLSCEQNLNHDAMYWYRQDPGQGLRLIYYSQIVNDFQKGDIAEGYSVSREKKESFPLTVTSAQKNPTAFYLCASKRASGLNEQFFGPGTRLTVL.

The CDR3 region is CASSLSGGRNTEAFF. As DNA, the CDR3 is TGTGCCAGCAGCTTAAGCGGAGGCAGGAACACTGAAGCTTTCTTT. V is TRBV7-3 and J is TRBJ1-1; D not resolved. Per germline, CDR1 SGHTA and CDR2 FQGTGA. The CDR3 runs 15 residues. Deletions cut 1 base from V and 1 base from J, with 10 bases between.